These 24 T cell receptor beta chains originate from one sample sequenced in a study of blood T cell repertoires in COVID-19. TCRdb keeps only in-frame clones here, not all; method: immunoSEQ multiplex PCR. The sample shows about 400,000 clones, around 89% of them seen only once. The specimen sequenced was peripheral blood. The receptors come from a woman in her 30s with acute or convalescent COVID-19.

The V call is TRBV28, the J call TRBJ2-1; D perhaps matches TRBD2 (6 bases). The CDR3 spans 15 residues. V lost 4 bases, J lost 0 bases, and 10 bases lay in between. CDR1 and CDR2 (germline): MDHEN, SYDVKM. The DNA for the CDR3 is TGTGCCAGCAGTTGGCCCGGGAGCTCCTACAATGAGCAGTTCTTC. It yields the protein CASSWPGSSYNEQFF.

The V call is TRBV28, the J call TRBJ1-2; D may be TRBD1 (6 bases). This CDR3 has 13 amino acids. Germline loops: CDR1 MDHEN, CDR2 SYDVKM. Trimming left V 6 bases short and J 3 bases short, with 11 bases between. The CDR3 reads CASRSPGDYGYTF. CDR3 in DNA: TGTGCCAGCAGGTCACCAGGGGACTATGGCTACACCTTC.

The gene calls are TRBV30 and TRBJ2-3; D remains ambiguous. Germline V gives CDR1 GTSNPN, CDR2 SVGIG (reference sequence). The CDR3 loop spans 15 amino acids. Deletions cut 1 base from V and 2 bases from J, with 13 bases between. The CDR3 region has the DNA TGTGCCTGGAGTGACAAATCCCATGTCACAGATACGCAGTATTTT. Amino acid sequence: CAWSDKSHVTDTQYF. Full variable domain (rest looked up from reference TRBV30 and TRBJ2-3): SQTIHQWPATLVQPVGSPLSLECTVEGTSNPNLYWYRQAAGRGLQLLFYSVGIGQISSEVPQNLSASRPQDRQFILSSKKLLLSDSGFYLCAWSDKSHVTDTQYFGPGTRLTVL.

This clone was found once. J is TRBJ2-2 and V is TRBV4-1; TRBD2 agrees at 7 bases. V was pared by 1 base and J by 8 bases, with 4 bases of the junction left unmatched. This CDR3 is built from 14 residues. Germline V gene data show CDR1 as MGHRA and CDR2 as YSYEKL. CDR3 loop: CASSQVAGVGELFF. The DNA for the CDR3 is TGCGCCAGCAGCCAAGTCGCGGGGGTTGGGGAGCTGTTTTTT.

The rearrangement uses TRBV6-1 and TRBJ1-5, with a possible D match to TRBD1 (6 bases). V was cut by 2 bases and J by 6 bases, with 14 bases left in between. The CDR3 contains 15 residues. Germline CDR1 reads MNHNS; CDR2 reads SASEGT. The CDR3 region is CASSEWRQAGQPQHF. DNA of the CDR3: TGTGCCAGCAGTGAATGGAGACAGGCAGGTCAGCCCCAGCATTTT.

The J gene is TRBJ1-6, the V gene TRBV7-9, with TRBD1 identical over 9 bases. After removal of 4 bases from V and 10 bases from J, the junction contained 5 bases not matched to a gene. The CDR3 totals 14 residues. Germline-derived CDR1 and CDR2 are SEHNR and FQNEAQ (reference sequence). The CDR3 reads CASSWGQGESPLHF. CDR3 nucleotide sequence: TGTGCCAGCAGCTGGGGACAGGGCGAATCACCCCTCCACTTT.

Here the CDR3 reads CASSSPSEAFF. CDR3 bases: TGTGCCAGTAGCTCCCCGTCTGAAGCTTTCTTT. The genes are TRBV19 and TRBJ1-1; D gene unclear. Trimming left V 6 bases short and J 6 bases short, with 8 bases between. CDR3 size: 11 residues. In germline, CDR1 is LNHDA, CDR2 SQIVND (reference sequence).

The V and J genes are TRBV4-1 and TRBJ2-6; tentatively, D is TRBD1 (5 bases). Germline values: CDR1 MGHRA, CDR2 YSYEKL. V shed 6 bases and J shed 4 bases, with 22 bases lying between them. There are 18 residues in the CDR3. CDR3 region: CASRPGRQGRRGANVLTF. The CDR3 DNA sequence: TGCGCCAGCAGGCCCGGTAGGCAGGGAAGACGGGGGGCCAACGTCCTGACTTTC.

This clone was observed once. The chain employs TRBV5-1 and TRBJ2-1; D is undetermined. The V gene lost 4 bases and the J gene lost 4 bases, with 15 bases spanning the gap. The CDR3 is 15 amino acids. CDR1 SGHRS and CDR2 YFSETQ come from the germline V gene. The DNA of the CDR3 is TGCGCCAGCAGCGTGGGCCTACCACCTTACAATGAGCAGTTCTTC. Translation gives CASSVGLPPYNEQFF.

V gene TRBV2 combines with J gene TRBJ2-5, with 10 bases aligning to TRBD2. This CDR3 has 15 amino acids. CDR1 is SNHLY, CDR2 FYNNEI, per germline. Germline trimming cut 7 bases from V and 2 bases from J; bases unmatched to any gene: 7. CDR3 loop: CASTPTSGLQETQYF. The CDR3 DNA reads TGTGCCAGCACTCCGACTAGCGGGCTTCAAGAGACCCAGTACTTC.

This clone was recorded once. V and J are TRBV6-5 and TRBJ1-2; D is ambiguous. Germline CDR1 MNHEY, CDR2 SVGAGI. The CDR3 is made up of 14 amino acids. With 5 bases removed from V and 4 bases from J, the gap between germline ends came to 14 bases. The DNA of the CDR3 is TGTGCCAGCAGTCGTGTGAAGGGAGGCTATGGCTACACCTTC. It encodes CASSRVKGGYGYTF.

The V and J genes are TRBV9 and TRBJ1-1; weak D call: TRBD1 (5 bases). V lost 4 bases to trimming and J lost 4 bases, with 14 bases between them. Per the germline V gene, CDR1 is SGDLS and CDR2 is YYNGEE. This CDR3 comprises 14 residues. This CDR3 is CASSPPGHGTEAFF. The DNA for the CDR3 is TGTGCCAGCAGCCCCCCAGGGCACGGCACTGAAGCTTTCTTT.

The chain uses TRBV12-3 or TRBV12-4 and TRBJ2-5, with a possible D match to TRBD2 (5 bases). This CDR3 contains 13 residues. V shed 6 bases and J shed 5 bases, with 13 bases lying between them. The CDR3 loop reads CASSSTRAETQYF. CDR3 in DNA: TGTGCCAGCAGCTCAACTAGGGCCGAGACCCAGTACTTC.

The rearrangement uses TRBV5-6 and TRBJ2-3; D might be TRBD1 (5 bases). There are 16 residues in the CDR3. Per germline, CDR1 SGHDT and CDR2 YYEEEE. V shed 2 bases and J shed 6 bases, with 19 bases lying between them. The DNA of the CDR3 is TGTGCCAGCAGCTTAGTGGGTCCCAGGGATTTGGATACGCAGTATTTT. It encodes CASSLVGPRDLDTQYF.

Here the CDR3 DNA reads TGCAGCGTTGTCAACAGGGGGTCGAACACTGAAGCTTTCTTT. Its protein product is CSVVNRGSNTEAFF. The gene calls are TRBV29-1 and TRBJ1-1, with 8 bases matching TRBD1. The junction had 5 bases not matched to a gene; V was cut back by 4 bases and J by 1 base. CDR1 and CDR2 from the germline V gene are SQVTM and ANQGSEA. This CDR3 comprises 14 residues.

The genes are TRBV5-1 and TRBJ2-7, with a tentative D call TRBD1 (6 bases). Germline lookup yields CDR1 SGHRS and CDR2 YFSETQ. The CDR3 extends over 16 amino acids. V gave up 4 bases and J gave up 0 bases, with 17 bases separating them. CDR3 sequence reads: CASSHAGEQFSYEQYF. The DNA for the CDR3 is TGCGCCAGCAGCCATGCAGGGGAACAGTTCTCCTACGAGCAGTACTTC.

This clone was seen only a few times. The rearrangement links TRBV7-6 to TRBJ2-7, with 8 bases fitting TRBD1. Germline V gives CDR1 SGHVS, CDR2 FNYEAQ. V lost 5 bases to trimming and J lost 0 bases; unmatched junction nucleotides: 3. The CDR3 sequence is 14 residues long. CDR3 amino acids: CASSRDRTSYEQYF. CDR3 sequence (DNA): TGTGCCAGCAGCCGGGACAGGACCTCCTACGAGCAGTACTTC. Full variable domain (outside the CDR3, taken from reference TRBV7-6 and TRBJ2-7): GAGVSQSPRYKVTKRGQDVALRCDPISGHVSLYWYRQALGQGPEFLTYFNYEAQQDKSGLPNDRFSAERPEGSISTLTIQRTEQRDSAMYRCASSRDRTSYEQYFGPGTRLTVT.

The chain uses TRBV4-1 and TRBJ2-5, with TRBD2 matching 8 bases. Germline V gene sequence: CDR1 MGHRA, CDR2 YSYEKL. This CDR3 is built from 15 residues. V gave up 1 base and J gave up 7 bases; unmatched junction bases: 8. The CDR3 sequence is CASSQALAGRGTQYF. The CDR3 DNA is TGCGCCAGCAGCCAAGCCTTAGCGGGGAGGGGGACCCAGTACTTC.

The gene calls are TRBV6-1 and TRBJ1-4, with 11 bases matching TRBD1. The CDR3 length is 18 residues. The germline V gene has CDR1 MNHNS and CDR2 SASEGT. Trimming at V came to 0 bases and at J to 7 bases, leaving 10 bases not matched to a gene. CDR3 sequence: CASSEATRFGTGGEKLFF. The CDR3 DNA follows: TGTGCCAGCAGTGAAGCCACCAGGTTTGGGACAGGGGGTGAAAAACTGTTTTTT.

In nucleotides, the CDR3 is TGCGCCAGCAGTGGAGGGAAATTGGGTGATAATTCACCCCTCCACTTT. Its protein product is CASSGGKLGDNSPLHF. This sequence joins TRBV10-1 and TRBJ1-6; D not resolved. Germline CDR1 WNHNN, CDR2 SYGVQD (reference sequence). The CDR3 extends over 16 amino acids. Between the trimmed V and J ends, which lost 4 bases and 5 bases, there was a span of 15 bases.

This chain uses TRBV6-5 with TRBJ1-1, with D perhaps TRBD1 (6 bases). V was pared by 6 bases and J by 0 bases, with 11 bases between. The CDR3 has 14 amino acids. The germline gives CDR1 MNHEY, CDR2 SVGAGI. The CDR3 reads CASRRTVMNTEAFF. The CDR3 nucleotides are TGTGCCAGCAGGAGGACAGTCATGAACACTGAAGCTTTCTTT.

The genes are TRBV21-1 and TRBJ2-2; TRBD1, as called in the table, went unchecked against the DNA. TRBV21-1 has pseudogene status. The CDR3 has 16 residues. The CDR3 loop is CASSRSATGFTGELFF. The DNA of the CDR3 is TGTGCCAGCAGCAGAAGTGCCACAGGATTCACCGGGGAGCTGTTTTTT.

V is TRBV6-5 and J is TRBJ1-2; no reliable D call. CDR1 is MNHEY and CDR2 is SVGAGI in the germline V gene. Between the trimmed V and J ends, which lost 3 bases and 7 bases, there was a span of 15 bases. CDR3 size: 14 residues. DNA of the CDR3: TGTGCCAGCAGTTATATCCACCTAAAATCTGGCTACACCTTC. Protein sequence: CASSYIHLKSGYTF.

The CDR3 DNA sequence: TGTGCCAGCAGCAGGGACAGGGTATATGGCTACACCTTC. Translating gives CASSRDRVYGYTF. The rearrangement joins TRBV6-5 to TRBJ1-2; the match to TRBD1 covers 9 bases. The CDR3 sequence is 13 residues long. With 6 bases clipped from V and 5 bases from J, the junction kept 4 bases outside the gene matches. The germline CDR1 and CDR2 sequences are MNHEY and SVGAGI.